A single sample gave rise to the 27 T cell receptor beta chains below, sequenced in a study of blood T cells in healthy people across ages. The authors ran a second PCR of about 6 to 11 cycles using a sample-barcoded 5' primer and a J-beta primer mix. Each CDR3 protein is one row after TCRdb ran MiXCR on the 5' RACE reads. The repertoire holds 1.4 million to 1.5 million distinct CDR3 sequences, approximately 38% seen once, with under 8% in the top ten. The sequenced sample was blood. Receptor source: a woman under 30 in good health.

The chain links TRBV7-2 to TRBJ2-3, with D unresolved. The CDR3 runs 13 residues. CDR1 and CDR2 (germline): SGHTA, FQGNSA. V was clipped by 5 bases and J by 3 bases, with 9 bases between them. CDR3 sequence: CASSGKVTDTQYF. CDR3 sequence (DNA): TGTGCCAGCAGCGGGAAGGTAACAGATACGCAGTATTTT. The full variable domain, completed using reference TRBV7-2 and TRBJ2-3, is GAGVSQSPSNKVTEKGKDVELRCDPISGHTALYWYRQSLGQGLEFLIYFQGNSAPDKSGLPSDRFSAERTGGSVSTLTIQRTQQEDSAVYLCASSGKVTDTQYFGPGTRLTVL.

The chain is built from TRBV15 and TRBJ2-1; D possibly corresponds to TRBD1 (5 bases). The CDR3 contains 14 residues. In germline, CDR1 is LNHNV, CDR2 YYDKDF (reference sequence). Between the trimmed V and J ends, which lost 8 bases and 0 bases, there was a span of 11 bases. The CDR3 here is CATAKGDSYNEQFF. The DNA for the CDR3 is TGTGCCACCGCCAAAGGGGACTCCTACAATGAGCAGTTCTTC.

The V gene is TRBV2, the J gene TRBJ1-1; 7 positions agree with TRBD1. The V segment lost 7 bases and the J segment 0 bases; nucleotides outside the gene matches: 5. Germline values: CDR1 SNHLY, CDR2 FYNNEI. The CDR3 extends over 14 amino acids. The CDR3 sequence is CASITDRLNTEAFF. The CDR3 DNA reads as TGTGCCAGCATTACGGACAGGTTGAACACTGAAGCTTTCTTT.

This clonotype was seen once. This chain connects TRBV27 to TRBJ2-5, with D maybe TRBD2 (5 bases). In germline, CDR1 is MNHEY, CDR2 SMNVEV (reference sequence). This CDR3 region has 16 residues. Trimming left V 5 bases short and J 2 bases short, with 18 bases between. As DNA, the CDR3 is TGTGCCAGCAGTAGCCTCCGGAGAGGGCTTCAAGAGACCCAGTACTTC. Amino acid sequence: CASSSLRRGLQETQYF.

The V gene is TRBV20-1, the J gene TRBJ1-6; 8 positions agree with TRBD1. The CDR3 sequence is 15 residues long. V shed 2 bases, J shed 8 bases, and the junction held 8 bases outside the gene matches. Germline V gives CDR1 DFQATT, CDR2 SNEGSKA (reference sequence). CDR3 DNA: TGCAGTGCTAGACCAGGACAGGGTTATGATTCACCCCTCCACTTT. Amino acids: CSARPGQGYDSPLHF.

Worth noting for this clonotype: A much larger clone differs by one base, so this may be a read error. The chain has TRBV6-2 or TRBV6-3 and TRBJ2-2, with no clear D. With 5 bases removed from V and 3 bases from J, the gap between germline ends came to 10 bases. This CDR3 is 14 amino acids long. Germline V CDR1 and CDR2: MNHEY, SVGEGT. In DNA form, the CDR3 reads TGTGCCAGCAGTGACGTATCCCACACCGGGGAGCTGTTTTTT. It translates to CASSDVSHTGELFF.

This clonotype was counted between two and nine times. This sequence joins TRBV25-1 and TRBJ2-6; 8 bases line up with TRBD1. CDR3 length: 16 residues. CDR1 and CDR2 (germline): MGHDK, SYGVNS. V gave up 1 base and J gave up 2 bases; unmatched junction bases: 1. The CDR3 coding sequence is TGTGCCAGCAGTGAATTCAGGGGGCCTGGGGCCAACGTCCTGACTTTC. Protein sequence: CASSEFRGPGANVLTF. Supplemented by reference TRBV25-1 and TRBJ2-6, the full variable domain reads EADIYQTPRYLVIGTGKKITLECSQTMGHDKMYWYQQDPGMELHLIHYSYGVNSTEKGDLSSESTVSRIRTEHFPLTLESARPSHTSQYLCASSEFRGPGANVLTFGAGSRLTVL.

The chain uses TRBV12-3 or TRBV12-4 and TRBJ2-1; D is possibly TRBD1 (6 bases). V was trimmed by 8 bases and J by 3 bases, leaving 14 bases between them. The CDR3 extends over 14 amino acids. CDR3 in amino acids: CASETGTIYNEQFF. CDR3 coding DNA: TGTGCCAGCGAAACCGGGACAATCTACAATGAGCAGTTCTTC.

The chain couples TRBV2 to TRBJ2-3, with 11 bases aligning to TRBD2. The germline V gene encodes CDR1 SNHLY and CDR2 FYNNEI. The CDR3 has 15 amino acids. The V gene end was trimmed by 7 bases and the J gene end by 4 bases; junction bases not matched to a gene: 7. Written as DNA, the CDR3 is TGTGCCAGCAAACTAGCGGGAGCTGGGGCAGATACGCAGTATTTT. Amino acid sequence: CASKLAGAGADTQYF.

CDR3 nucleotide sequence: TGTGCCAGCAGCCCTGATCGCGGGCCCCAGCACTACGAGCAGTACTTC. Translating gives CASSPDRGPQHYEQYF. The chain combines TRBV7-9 with TRBJ2-7; TRBD2 is a possible D gene (5 bases). V dropped 5 bases and J dropped 3 bases, with 20 bases sitting between them. The CDR3 covers 16 residues. Germline lookup yields CDR1 SEHNR and CDR2 FQNEAQ (reference sequence).

The chain carries TRBV10-3 and TRBJ1-1; D possibly corresponds to TRBD1 (5 bases). Per the germline V gene, CDR1 is ENHRY and CDR2 is SYGVKD. The CDR3 length is 14 residues. V was pared by 4 bases and J by 7 bases, with 16 bases between. The CDR3 loop reads CAISARREESEAFF. Written as DNA, the CDR3 is TGTGCCATCAGTGCACGCAGGGAAGAGAGTGAAGCTTTCTTT.

This clonotype was counted a few times. At one end the junction does not follow the germline gene, possibly because of a read error. The V call is TRBV24-1, the J call TRBJ2-1, with 8 bases identical to TRBD2. This CDR3 contains 13 residues. Looked up from germline, CDR1 is KGHDR and CDR2 is SFDVKD. CDR3 bases: TGTGCGACCACTAGCGGCTCTTACAATGAGCAGTTCTTC. It codes for CATTSGSYNEQFF.

V is TRBV9 and J is TRBJ1-2, with 8 bases aligning to TRBD1. Trimming at V came to 3 bases and at J to 8 bases, leaving 6 bases not matched to a gene. The CDR3 length is 13 residues. Germline values: CDR1 SGDLS, CDR2 YYNGEE. In DNA form, the CDR3 reads TGTGCCAGCAGCGCCCTGACAGGGGAAGGCTACACCTTC. Residues: CASSALTGEGYTF.

The gene calls are TRBV5-1 and TRBJ2-4, with a weak D call TRBD2 (5 bases). V gave up 0 bases and J gave up 0 bases, with 10 bases separating them. There are 16 residues in the CDR3. Germline lookup yields CDR1 SGHRS and CDR2 YFSETQ. The chain's CDR3 is CASSLGAVLAKNIQYF. The CDR3 region has the DNA TGCGCCAGCAGCTTGGGAGCGGTCCTAGCCAAAAACATTCAGTACTTC.

The chain combines TRBV5-6 with TRBJ2-3; D is ambiguous. V was shortened by 7 bases and J by 2 bases, with 8 bases between the two germline ends. CDR3 size: 12 residues. The germline gives CDR1 SGHDT, CDR2 YYEEEE. CDR3 sequence (DNA): TGTGCCAGCCAAGTAAACACAGATACGCAGTATTTT. Translating it yields CASQVNTDTQYF.

Concerning this clonotype itself: Because the CDR3 is missing its conserved closing phenylalanine or tryptophan, this is likely a read error. This rearrangement joins TRBV12-3 or TRBV12-4 to TRBJ2-1; 8 bases are shared with TRBD1. V was clipped by 8 bases and J by 7 bases; unmatched bases: 13. This CDR3 is 15 amino acids long. CDR3 loop: CASHGAGQVGNEQFV. CDR3 sequence (DNA): TGTGCCAGCCACGGGGCGGGACAGGTAGGAAATGAGCAGTTCGTC.

This CDR3 is CASSLVGAGQPQHF. In nucleotides, the CDR3 is TGTGCCAGCAGTTTAGTGGGGGCAGGTCAGCCCCAGCATTTT. The chain links TRBV12-3 or TRBV12-4 to TRBJ1-5; D is possibly TRBD1 (6 bases). V was pared by 1 base and J by 6 bases, with 10 bases between. The CDR3 totals 14 residues.

The gene calls are TRBV3-1 and TRBJ2-3; no definite D call. The CDR3 consists of 12 residues. Trimming left V 3 bases short and J 4 bases short, with 5 bases between. Germline lookup yields CDR1 LGHDT and CDR2 YNNKEL (reference sequence). Here the CDR3 reads CASSQIADTQYF. CDR3 in DNA: TGTGCCAGCAGCCAGATCGCAGATACGCAGTATTTT.

The rearrangement links TRBV18 to TRBJ2-5, with D uncertain. CDR3 length: 15 residues. V gave up 5 bases and J gave up 0 bases, with 13 bases separating them. CDR1 is KGHSH and CDR2 is LQKENI in the germline V gene. As DNA, the CDR3 is TGTGCCAGCTCAGAGTCGGCCGCGTACCAAGAGACCCAGTACTTC. Translated, it gives CASSESAAYQETQYF.

On this clonotype itself: A much bigger clone sits one base away, suggesting this may be a read error. V gene TRBV7-9 combines with J gene TRBJ2-5; D not resolved. The J call is uncertain, as TRBJ2-7 better fits the DNA end. The CDR3 covers 14 residues. Germline CDR1 reads SEHNR; CDR2 reads FQNEAQ (reference sequence). The CDR3 loop reads CASSVRGYQDEQYF. The CDR3 DNA sequence: TGTGCCAGCAGCGTACGCGGCTACCAGGACGAGCAGTACTTC.

The CDR3 protein is CASSQSSVQYEQYF. In nucleotides, the CDR3 is TGCGCCAGCAGCCAGTCTAGCGTACAGTACGAGCAGTACTTC. J is TRBJ2-7 and V is TRBV4-1; D might be TRBD2 (6 bases). The CDR3 totals 14 residues. The ends were cut back, 3 bases at V and 4 bases at J, with 13 bases in the middle. Germline assignment: CDR1 MGHRA and CDR2 YSYEKL.

This clonotype occurred a few times. This chain uses TRBV18 with TRBJ2-5; TRBD1 might be the D (5 bases). Trimming took off 6 bases at V and 9 bases at J, with 14 bases between the two ends. The CDR3 runs to 12 residues. From germline, CDR1 is KGHSH and CDR2 LQKENI. The CDR3 region is CASSPGQEAQYF. CDR3 DNA sequence: TGTGCCAGCTCCCCAGGGCAGGAAGCCCAGTACTTC.

The chain employs TRBV10-3 and TRBJ2-5; no reliable D call. CDR3 length: 14 residues. Germline V CDR1 and CDR2: ENHRY, SYGVKD. Trimming took 0 bases from V and 5 from J, leaving 10 bases between them. The chain's CDR3 is CAISESLALETQYF. CDR3 sequence (DNA): TGTGCCATCAGTGAGTCTTTGGCTTTGGAGACCCAGTACTTC.

The J gene is TRBJ1-2, the V gene TRBV28, with no clear D. The germline CDR1 and CDR2 sequences are MDHEN and SYDVKM. The CDR3 covers 12 residues. The V end lost 6 bases, the J end lost 8 bases, and 13 bases lay between the germline ends. The DNA for the CDR3 is TGTGCCAGCAGGGTACCGGCTGGGGGCTACACCTTC. Translating it yields CASRVPAGGYTF.

This clonotype was detected only a few times. The rearrangement joins TRBV28 to TRBJ1-5; D unclear. Germline V gene sequence: CDR1 MDHEN, CDR2 SYDVKM. Trimming shortened V by 2 bases and J by 11 bases, and 19 bases separated the two germline ends. CDR3 length: 15 amino acids. CDR3 DNA: TGTGCCAGCAGTTTAGGCCTGTTTTCGCGAATGGCCCAGCATTTT. This codes for CASSLGLFSRMAQHF. Variable domain in full (rest from reference TRBV28 and TRBJ1-5): DVKVTQSSRYLVKRTGEKVFLECVQDMDHENMFWYRQDPGLGLRLIYFSYDVKMKEKGDIPEGYSVSREKKERFSLILESASTNQTSMYLCASSLGLFSRMAQHFGDGTRLSIL.

To note about this clonotype: This clone may be a read error of a much larger clone one base away. The chain carries TRBV7-9 and TRBJ1-5; possibly TRBD1 for D (5 bases). CDR1 SEHNR and CDR2 FQNEAQ come from the germline V gene (reference sequence). This CDR3 has 13 amino acids. CDR3 sequence: CASSKKDSQPRHF. For the CDR3, the DNA is TGTGCCAGCAGCAAAAAAGACAGCCAGCCCCGGCATTTT.

The rearrangement joins TRBV25-1 to TRBJ1-1, with no clear D. V was shortened by 0 bases and J by 0 bases, with 17 bases between the two germline ends. This CDR3 region has 18 residues. Looked up from germline, CDR1 is MGHDK and CDR2 is SYGVNS. The CDR3 is CASSEYFPRRDMNTEAFF. CDR3 sequence (DNA): TGTGCCAGCAGTGAATATTTCCCGCGGCGAGATATGAACACTGAAGCTTTCTTT.